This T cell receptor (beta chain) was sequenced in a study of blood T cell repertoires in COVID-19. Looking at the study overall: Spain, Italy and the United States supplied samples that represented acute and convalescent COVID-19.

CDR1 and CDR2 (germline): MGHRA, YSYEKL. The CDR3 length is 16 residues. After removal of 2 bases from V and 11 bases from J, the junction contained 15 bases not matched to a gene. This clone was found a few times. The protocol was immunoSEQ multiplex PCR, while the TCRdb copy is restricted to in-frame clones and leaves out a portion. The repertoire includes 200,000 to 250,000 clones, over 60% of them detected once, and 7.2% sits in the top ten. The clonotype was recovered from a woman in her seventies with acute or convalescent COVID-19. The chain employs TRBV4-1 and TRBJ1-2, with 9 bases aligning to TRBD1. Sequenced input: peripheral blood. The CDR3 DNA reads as TGCGCCAGCAGCCAACCCTTCACAGGGGGCGCAAGGTTGTACACCTTC. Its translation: CASSQPFTGGARLYTF.